Shown below are 24 T cell receptor beta chains from a single sample sequenced in a study of siplizumab effects on memory and regulatory T cells. Repertoires were generated with immunoSEQ multiplex PCR, while TCRdb's copy carries only in-frame clones and drops some. The table shows some 110,000 clones, with less than 95% occurring only once. Sequencing input: non-Treg CD4+ T cells sorted from blood. The receptors derive from a human donor in good health.

The chain couples TRBV2 to TRBJ2-1, with D maybe TRBD1 (5 bases). Trimming cost V 2 bases and J 1 base, with 12 bases left between them. CDR1 is SNHLY and CDR2 is FYNNEI in the germline V gene. The CDR3 has 16 residues. In DNA, the CDR3 is TGTGCCAGCAGTGAATACAGGATCCCTTCCTACAATGAGCAGTTCTTC. It codes for CASSEYRIPSYNEQFF. Using reference TRBV2 and TRBJ2-1 for the parts outside the CDR3, the full variable domain is EPEVTQTPSHQVTQMGQEVILRCVPISNHLYFYWYRQILGQKVEFLVSFYNNEISEKSEIFDDQFSVERPDGSNFTLKIRSTKLEDSAMYFCASSEYRIPSYNEQFFGPGTRLTVL.

The rearrangement uses TRBV9 and TRBJ2-4, with D hard to call. Trimming removed 0 bases at V and 3 bases at J, with 13 bases between. Germline CDR1 and CDR2: SGDLS and YYNGEE. The CDR3 totals 16 residues. Written as DNA, the CDR3 is TGTGCCAGCAGCGTAGGAAACGCGTTGGGCAAAAACATTCAGTACTTC. Translation: CASSVGNALGKNIQYF.

The genes are TRBV9 and TRBJ1-2; D is uncertain. The CDR3 extends over 13 amino acids. The V gene lost 0 bases and the J gene lost 4 bases, with 7 bases spanning the gap. The germline V gene has CDR1 SGDLS and CDR2 YYNGEE. Written as DNA, the CDR3 is TGTGCCAGCAGCGTAGTATGGGGCTATGGCTACACCTTC. Encoded protein: CASSVVWGYGYTF.

V gene TRBV29-1 combines with J gene TRBJ2-4; D unclear. CDR3 length: 13 amino acids. Trimming pared 1 base from V and 7 bases from J, leaving 11 bases between. Germline-derived CDR1 and CDR2 are SQVTM and ANQGSEA. The CDR3: CSVEARVGNIQYF. The CDR3 region has the DNA TGCAGCGTTGAAGCACGCGTGGGGAACATTCAGTACTTC.

The chain is built from TRBV2 and TRBJ2-3, with 10 bases aligning to TRBD1. The V gene end was trimmed by 3 bases and the J gene end by 6 bases; junction bases not matched to a gene: 15. Per the germline V gene, CDR1 is SNHLY and CDR2 is FYNNEI. CDR3 length: 18 residues. The CDR3 DNA reads as TGTGCCAGCAGTGATGTCGGACAGGGGGTGAATTTACGCGATACGCAGTATTTT. Protein sequence: CASSDVGQGVNLRDTQYF.

The chain uses TRBV18 and TRBJ2-5; D unclear. V was shortened by 4 bases and J by 3 bases, with 6 bases between the two germline ends. The CDR3 is 12 amino acids. Looked up from germline, CDR1 is KGHSH and CDR2 is LQKENI. CDR3 in amino acids: CASSHQEETQYF. The DNA for the CDR3 is TGTGCCAGCTCACACCAAGAAGAGACCCAGTACTTC.

J is TRBJ2-5 and V is TRBV7-2, with 8 bases fitting TRBD2. The CDR3 spans 15 residues. V dropped 5 bases and J dropped 11; count of bases not matched to a gene: 16. The germline gives CDR1 SGHTA, CDR2 FQGNSA. The CDR3 loop is CASSPVGRVVGEQYF. The CDR3 DNA reads TGTGCCAGCAGCCCCGTCGGGAGGGTGGTAGGTGAGCAGTACTTC.

This chain uses TRBV7-3 with TRBJ2-1, with D unclear. Per germline, CDR1 SGHTA and CDR2 FQGTGA. V was pared by 1 base and J by 10 bases, with 11 bases between. This CDR3 region has 13 residues. CDR3 in DNA: TGTGCCAGCAGCTTAAATGGCCCGCGGGAGCAGTTCTTC. Translated: CASSLNGPREQFF. Supplemented by reference TRBV7-3 and TRBJ2-1, the full variable domain reads GAGVSQTPSNKVTEKGKYVELRCDPISGHTALYWYRQSLGQGPEFLIYFQGTGAADDSGLPNDRFFAVRPEGSVSTLKIQRTERGDSAVYLCASSLNGPREQFFGPGTRLTVL.

The chain links TRBV6-5 to TRBJ2-2; 7 bases match TRBD2. The ends lost 3 bases at V and 3 bases at J; junction bases unmatched: 4. The CDR3 sequence is 15 residues long. The germline V gene has CDR1 MNHEY and CDR2 SVGAGI. CDR3 nucleotides: TGTGCCAGCAGTTATTGGGCGGGGGACACCGGGGAGCTGTTTTTT. Translation: CASSYWAGDTGELFF.

The genes are TRBV14 and TRBJ2-7, with TRBD1 matching 7 bases. Trimming took 4 bases from V and 5 from J; bases not matched to a gene: 5. Germline V gene sequence: CDR1 SGHDN, CDR2 FVKESK. CDR3 size: 13 residues. CDR3 coding DNA: TGTGCCAGCAGCCCGTACAGGGGAGACGAGCAGTACTTC. Its translation: CASSPYRGDEQYF.

The chain is built from TRBV28 and TRBJ2-1; 12 bases are shared with TRBD2. The CDR3 contains 20 residues. Germline CDR1 and CDR2: MDHEN and SYDVKM. Germline trimming cut 3 bases from V and 1 base from J; bases unmatched to any gene: 13. The CDR3 region is CASSFILRLAGEGSYNEQFF. CDR3 nucleotides: TGTGCCAGCAGTTTTATCTTGAGACTAGCGGGAGAAGGGTCCTACAATGAGCAGTTCTTC. Complete variable domain (other parts from reference TRBV28 and TRBJ2-1): DVKVTQSSRYLVKRTGEKVFLECVQDMDHENMFWYRQDPGLGLRLIYFSYDVKMKEKGDIPEGYSVSREKKERFSLILESASTNQTSMYLCASSFILRLAGEGSYNEQFFGPGTRLTVL.

This chain's CDR3 is CASRTGQGNGETQYF. The CDR3 region has the DNA TGTGCCAGCAGAACCGGACAGGGTAACGGGGAGACCCAGTACTTC. This chain uses TRBV5-4 with TRBJ2-5, with TRBD1 matching over 8 bases. CDR1 and CDR2 (germline): SGHNT, YYREEE (reference sequence). Germline trimming cut 5 bases from V and 5 bases from J; bases unmatched to any gene: 11. The CDR3 is 15 residues long.

In its sample, this clone was seen a few times. The chain carries TRBV20-1 and TRBJ2-7; D gene uncertain. CDR3 length: 10 amino acids. CDR1 and CDR2 (germline): DFQATT, SNEGSKA (reference sequence). The germline V and J ends were trimmed by 6 bases and 3 bases, with 6 bases remaining between them. CDR3 DNA sequence: TGCAGTGCCGTGGACTACGAGCAGTACTTC. Translation: CSAVDYEQYF.

This chain connects TRBV6-6 to TRBJ2-6; a weak D match, TRBD1 (5 bases). The CDR3 totals 16 residues. CDR1 MNHNY and CDR2 SVGAGI come from the germline V gene (reference sequence). Between the trimmed V and J ends, which lost 0 bases and 2 bases, there was a span of 8 bases. The CDR3 reads CASSYSKGAGANVLTF. In nucleotides, the CDR3 is TGTGCCAGCAGTTACTCGAAAGGGGCTGGGGCCAACGTCCTGACTTTC.

The rearrangement links TRBV29-1 to TRBJ2-7; a weak D match, TRBD1 (6 bases). This CDR3 has 15 residues. Trimming took 1 base from V and 3 from J, leaving 16 bases between them. Germline CDR1 is SQVTM and CDR2 is ANQGSEA. The CDR3 is CSVEGEDRRGYEQYF. Here the CDR3 DNA reads TGCAGCGTTGAAGGAGAGGACAGAAGGGGCTACGAGCAGTACTTC.

This rearrangement joins TRBV5-1 to TRBJ1-2; possible D gene TRBD1, 5 bases. Per germline, CDR1 SGHRS and CDR2 YFSETQ. Between the trimmed V and J ends, which lost 0 bases and 2 bases, there was a span of 8 bases. The CDR3 loop spans 14 amino acids. For the CDR3, the DNA is TGCGCCAGCAGCTTGGACCGGGGGAACTATGGCTACACCTTC. It codes for CASSLDRGNYGYTF.

The CDR3 spells CASSFTGRVEETQYF. As DNA, the CDR3 is TGCGCCAGCAGCTTTACAGGGAGGGTAGAAGAGACCCAGTACTTC. The rearrangement joins TRBV5-1 to TRBJ2-5; D is possibly TRBD2 (7 bases). Germline V gene sequence: CDR1 SGHRS, CDR2 YFSETQ. Trimming removed 2 bases at V and 3 bases at J, with 14 bases between. CDR3 length: 15 amino acids.

The chain is built from TRBV5-6 and TRBJ1-6; D may be TRBD1 (6 bases). The ends were cut back, 4 bases at V and 3 bases at J, with 14 bases in the middle. There are 16 residues in the CDR3. Germline assignment: CDR1 SGHDT and CDR2 YYEEEE. The CDR3 DNA sequence: TGTGCCAGCAGCGGAGAAGGGGGGTTCTATAATTCACCCCTCCACTTT. Translation: CASSGEGGFYNSPLHF.

The chain has TRBV7-8 and TRBJ2-7; D is perhaps TRBD1 (6 bases). Germline V CDR1 and CDR2: SGHVS, FQNEAQ. The CDR3 contains 15 residues. The germline V and J ends were trimmed by 5 bases and 1 base, with 15 bases remaining between them. This CDR3 reads CASSKQGGGSYEQYF. The CDR3 bases are TGTGCCAGCAGCAAACAGGGTGGTGGATCCTACGAGCAGTACTTC.

This rearrangement joins TRBV10-1 to TRBJ2-1, with D tentatively TRBD2 (5 bases). Trimming left V 0 bases short and J 2 bases short, with 11 bases between. This CDR3 comprises 16 residues. CDR1 and CDR2 from the germline V gene are WNHNN and SYGVQD (reference sequence). CDR3 protein: CASSESTTGTYNEQFF. CDR3 DNA: TGCGCCAGCAGTGAGTCGACGACGGGGACCTACAATGAGCAGTTCTTC.

This chain uses TRBV2 with TRBJ2-1; D not resolved. The CDR3 extends over 15 amino acids. Trimming cost V 6 bases and J 5 bases, with 17 bases left between them. Germline V gives CDR1 SNHLY, CDR2 FYNNEI. CDR3 loop: CASSLLVVSNNEQFF. CDR3 nucleotide sequence: TGTGCCAGCAGCCTCCTGGTAGTTTCCAACAATGAGCAGTTCTTC.

The V gene is TRBV21-1, the J gene TRBJ2-1; TRBD2 was called by the table and not checked on the DNA. TRBV21-1 is a listed pseudogene. This CDR3 is built from 15 residues. CDR3 amino acids: CASSNGTSSYNEQFF. The DNA for the CDR3 is TGTGCCAGCAGCAACGGGACTAGCTCCTACAATGAGCAGTTCTTC.

The chain employs TRBV5-8 and TRBJ2-7; no clear D gene. The germline V gene has CDR1 SGHTS and CDR2 YDEGEE. This CDR3 comprises 12 residues. Trimming cost V 4 bases and J 12 bases, with 17 bases left between them. In nucleotides, the CDR3 is TGTGCCAGCAGCCTGGGTAGGAATTCCGCGTACTTC. It codes for CASSLGRNSAYF.

This chain joins TRBV18 and TRBJ2-1; D is unclear. This CDR3 spans 12 amino acids. Between the trimmed V and J ends, which lost 0 bases and 10 bases, there was a span of 7 bases. Per the germline V gene, CDR1 is KGHSH and CDR2 is LQKENI. The CDR3 DNA follows: TGTGCCAGCTCACCACCTTATCACGAGCAGTTCTTC. Protein: CASSPPYHEQFF.